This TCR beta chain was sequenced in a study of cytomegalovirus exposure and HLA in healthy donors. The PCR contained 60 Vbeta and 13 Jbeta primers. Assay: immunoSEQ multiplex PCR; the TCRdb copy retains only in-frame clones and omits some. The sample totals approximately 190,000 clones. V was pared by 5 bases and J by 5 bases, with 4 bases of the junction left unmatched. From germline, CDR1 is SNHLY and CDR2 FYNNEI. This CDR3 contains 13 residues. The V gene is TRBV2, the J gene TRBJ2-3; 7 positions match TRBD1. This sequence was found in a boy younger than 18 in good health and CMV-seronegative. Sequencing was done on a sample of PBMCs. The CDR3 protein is CASSRTGGDTQYF. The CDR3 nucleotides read TGTGCCAGCAGTCGGACAGGAGGAGATACGCAGTATTTT.